This T cell receptor beta chain was profiled in a study of blood T cells in healthy people across ages. Study summary: When template switching was applied, about one barcoded beta molecule was captured per two T cells.

Germline V gene sequence: CDR1 DFQATT, CDR2 SNEGSKA (reference sequence). This CDR3 region has 15 residues. Study findings and constraints: Per million T cells, TCR beta diversity dropped roughly linearly as age increased.

This clonotype was counted only a few times. Its matching antigen is unknown. Primed by a sample-barcoded 5' primer and a J-beta primer mix, a second PCR proceeded for about 6 to 11 cycles. CDR3-containing paired-end reads numbering at least 3 million came from each sample. TCRdb re-called the 5' RACE reads with MiXCR, one entry per CDR3 protein. The sample includes some 940,000 distinct CDR3 sequences, about 27% seen only once; the top ten take more than 8.5%. These data are also associated with another study on T cells of mothers and their children. That source adds: When mothers and children were related, their normalized repertoire overlap, which was always slightly higher, did not differ significantly from that of unrelated pairs.

The chain links TRBV20-1 to TRBJ2-7; D unresolved. The TCR originated in a woman between 35 and 50 years old in good health. The source material was blood. CDR3: CSPRFPQRSSYEQYF. In nucleotides, the CDR3 is TGCAGCCCTCGGTTCCCGCAGAGGAGCTCCTACGAGCAGTACTTC.